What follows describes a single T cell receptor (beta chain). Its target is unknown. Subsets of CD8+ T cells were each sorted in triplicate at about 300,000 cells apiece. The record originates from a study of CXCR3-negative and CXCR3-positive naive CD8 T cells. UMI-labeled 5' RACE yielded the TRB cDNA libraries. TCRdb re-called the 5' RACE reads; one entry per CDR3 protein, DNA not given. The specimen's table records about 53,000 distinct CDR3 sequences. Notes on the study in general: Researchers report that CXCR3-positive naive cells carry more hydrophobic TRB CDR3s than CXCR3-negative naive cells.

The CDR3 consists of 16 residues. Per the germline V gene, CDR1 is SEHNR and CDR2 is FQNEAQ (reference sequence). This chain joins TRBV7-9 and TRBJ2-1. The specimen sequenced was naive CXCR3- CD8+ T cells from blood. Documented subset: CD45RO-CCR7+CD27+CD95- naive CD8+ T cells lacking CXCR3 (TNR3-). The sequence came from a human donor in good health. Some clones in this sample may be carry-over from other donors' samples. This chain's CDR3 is CASSSVLTPSYNEQFF.